This record concerns one T cell receptor beta chain sequence. This clonotype has at least ten counts. No antigen is known for it. No base quality values were provided; no much bigger clone lies one nucleotide off. Library construction relied on RT-PCR. This sample was sequenced with an Illumina HiSeq 2500. In TCRdb, the public reads were trimmed at Q25 with fastp and aligned with MiXCR, with productive beta chains retained. Rows matching on CDR3 protein sequence are summarized as one entry with the most common DNA and genes. The sample includes about 500,000 distinct CDR3 sequences, with more than 15% observed a single time. The ten largest clones represent 3% of the sample. The CDR3 numbers 17 residues from cysteine through phenylalanine. Only the CDR3 portion is preserved as DNA: 51 bases, with reading frame beginning at the first base. V drops 4 bases and J drops 2 bases, leaving 20 bases in between.

This sample was taken from a study of response to subunit inactivated influenza vaccine (dated by TCRdb to the late 2010s). About the study as a whole: To follow how T cells responded to a trivalent subunit inactivated influenza vaccine, the researchers relied on deep quantitative profiling of the T cell receptor repertoire.

Study-wide findings and limitations: According to the authors, only a limited number of new T cells may be recruited by each seasonal influenza vaccination.

The sample in question was CD4+ T cells sorted from PBMCs, obtained roughly 24 months after vaccination. The V gene is TRBV12-3 or TRBV12-4 and the J gene is TRBJ2-5; possibly the D gene is TRBD1, per 5 matching bases. This TCR derives from a man aged 50 to 69 who received an inactivated influenza vaccine. Donor details come from another sample of the same person, matched by shared clones. The CDR3 in this case is CASSSAPVWTQQETQYF. The bases are TGTGCCAGCAGTTCCGCGCCCGTTTGGACACAACAAGAGACCCAGTACTTC.